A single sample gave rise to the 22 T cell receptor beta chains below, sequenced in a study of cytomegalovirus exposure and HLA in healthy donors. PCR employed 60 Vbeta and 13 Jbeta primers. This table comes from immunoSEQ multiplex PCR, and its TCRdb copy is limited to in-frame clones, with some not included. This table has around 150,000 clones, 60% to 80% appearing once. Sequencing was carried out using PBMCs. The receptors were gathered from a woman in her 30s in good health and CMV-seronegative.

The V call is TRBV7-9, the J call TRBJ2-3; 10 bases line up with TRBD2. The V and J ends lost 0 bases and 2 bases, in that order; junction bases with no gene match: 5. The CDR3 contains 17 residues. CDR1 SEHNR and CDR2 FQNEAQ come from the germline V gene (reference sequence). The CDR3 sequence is CASSLAASGGDTDTQYF. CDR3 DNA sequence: TGTGCCAGCAGCTTAGCGGCTAGCGGGGGAGACACAGATACGCAGTATTTT.

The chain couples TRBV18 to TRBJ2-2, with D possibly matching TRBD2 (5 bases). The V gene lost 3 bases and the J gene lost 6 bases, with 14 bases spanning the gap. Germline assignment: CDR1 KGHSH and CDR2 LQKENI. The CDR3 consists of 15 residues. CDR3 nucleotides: TGTGCCAGCTCACCGGGAGCGACCTCGGCCGGGGAGCTGTTTTTT. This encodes CASSPGATSAGELFF.

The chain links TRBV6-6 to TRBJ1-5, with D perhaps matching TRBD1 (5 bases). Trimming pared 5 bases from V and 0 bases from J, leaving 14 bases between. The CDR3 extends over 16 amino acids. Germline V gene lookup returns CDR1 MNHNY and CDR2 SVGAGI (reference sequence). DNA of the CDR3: TGTGCCAGCAGTCCTCGGCGGGACGTTAGCAATCAGCCCCAGCATTTT. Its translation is CASSPRRDVSNQPQHF.

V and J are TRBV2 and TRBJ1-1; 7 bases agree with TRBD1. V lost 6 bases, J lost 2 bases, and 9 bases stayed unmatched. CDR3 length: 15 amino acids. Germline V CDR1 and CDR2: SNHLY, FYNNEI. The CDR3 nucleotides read TGTGCCAGCAGACTGACACAGGGGCATAACACTGAAGCTTTCTTT. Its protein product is CASRLTQGHNTEAFF.

The CDR3 sequence: CASSYPGQSYNGEQFF. The CDR3 DNA sequence: TGCGCCAGCAGCTACCCGGGACAGTCTTACAACGGTGAGCAGTTCTTC. The rearrangement links TRBV5-1 to TRBJ2-1, with 7 bases that match TRBD1. CDR3 length: 16 amino acids. Germline V gene data show CDR1 as SGHRS and CDR2 as YFSETQ. V was pared by 3 bases and J by 9 bases, with 15 bases of the junction left unmatched.

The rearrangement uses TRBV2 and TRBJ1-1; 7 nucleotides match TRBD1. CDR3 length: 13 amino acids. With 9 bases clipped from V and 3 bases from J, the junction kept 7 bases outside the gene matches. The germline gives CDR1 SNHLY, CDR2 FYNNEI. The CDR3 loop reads CARSRDRDTEAFF. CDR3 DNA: TGTGCCAGATCTCGGGACAGAGACACTGAAGCTTTCTTT.

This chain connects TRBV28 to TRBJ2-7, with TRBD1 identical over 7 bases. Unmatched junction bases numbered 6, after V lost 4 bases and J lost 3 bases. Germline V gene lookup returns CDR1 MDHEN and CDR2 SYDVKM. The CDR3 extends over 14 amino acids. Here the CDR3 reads CASSSTGIHYEQYF. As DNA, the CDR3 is TGTGCCAGCAGTTCGACAGGGATCCACTACGAGCAGTACTTC.

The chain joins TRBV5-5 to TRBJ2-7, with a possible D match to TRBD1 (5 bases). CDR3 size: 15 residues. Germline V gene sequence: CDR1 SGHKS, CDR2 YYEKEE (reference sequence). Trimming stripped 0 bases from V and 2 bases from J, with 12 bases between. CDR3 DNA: TGTGCCAGCAGCTTGGAACAGGCAAGAACCTACGAGCAGTACTTC. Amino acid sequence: CASSLEQARTYEQYF.

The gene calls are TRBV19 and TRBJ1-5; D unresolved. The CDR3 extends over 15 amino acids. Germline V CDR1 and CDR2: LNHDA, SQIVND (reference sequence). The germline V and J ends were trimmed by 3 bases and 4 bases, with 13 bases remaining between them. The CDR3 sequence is CASSIWLGENQPQHF. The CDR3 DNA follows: TGTGCCAGTAGTATCTGGTTGGGAGAGAATCAGCCCCAGCATTTT.

As DNA, the CDR3 is TGTGCCAGCAGTTTGTTCCGGGACAGGGGGGATGGCTACACCTTC. Protein: CASSLFRDRGDGYTF. The gene calls are TRBV28 and TRBJ1-2; 11 positions agree with TRBD1. Losses at the gene ends were 3 bases for V and 6 bases for J; bases not matched to a gene: 6. The CDR3 has 15 amino acids. Germline CDR1 and CDR2: MDHEN and SYDVKM.

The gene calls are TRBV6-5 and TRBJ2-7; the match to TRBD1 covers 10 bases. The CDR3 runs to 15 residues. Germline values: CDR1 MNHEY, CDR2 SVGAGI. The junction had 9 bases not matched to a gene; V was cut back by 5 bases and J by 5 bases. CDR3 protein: CASSATGTGEHEQYF. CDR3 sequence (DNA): TGTGCCAGCAGTGCCACCGGGACAGGGGAACACGAGCAGTACTTC.

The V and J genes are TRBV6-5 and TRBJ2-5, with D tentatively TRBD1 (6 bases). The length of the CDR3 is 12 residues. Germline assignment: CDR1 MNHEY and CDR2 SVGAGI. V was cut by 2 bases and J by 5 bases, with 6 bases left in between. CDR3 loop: CASSYRGETQYF. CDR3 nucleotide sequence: TGTGCCAGCAGTTACAGGGGGGAGACCCAGTACTTC.

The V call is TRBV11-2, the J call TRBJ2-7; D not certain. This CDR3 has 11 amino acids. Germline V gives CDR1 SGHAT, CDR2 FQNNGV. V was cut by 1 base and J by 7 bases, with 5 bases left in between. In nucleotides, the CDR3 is TGTGCCAGCAGCTTAGTGCGTGAGCAGTACTTC. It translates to CASSLVREQYF.

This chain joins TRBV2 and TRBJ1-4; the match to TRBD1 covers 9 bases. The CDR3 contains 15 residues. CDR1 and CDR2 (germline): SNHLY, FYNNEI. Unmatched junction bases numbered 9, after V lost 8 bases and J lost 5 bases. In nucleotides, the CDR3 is TGTGCCAGCTCCACACAGGGGGCGAAGAATGAAAAACTGTTTTTT. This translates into CASSTQGAKNEKLFF.

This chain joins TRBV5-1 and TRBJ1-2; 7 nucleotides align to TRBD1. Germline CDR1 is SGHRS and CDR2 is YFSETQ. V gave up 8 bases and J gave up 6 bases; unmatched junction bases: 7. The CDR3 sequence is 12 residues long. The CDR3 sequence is CASRDSENGYTF. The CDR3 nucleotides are TGCGCCAGTCGGGACAGTGAAAATGGCTACACCTTC.

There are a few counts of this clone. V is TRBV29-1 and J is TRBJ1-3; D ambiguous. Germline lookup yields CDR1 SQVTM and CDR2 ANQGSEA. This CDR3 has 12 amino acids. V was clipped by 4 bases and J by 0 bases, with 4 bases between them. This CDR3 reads CSVAHSGNTIYF. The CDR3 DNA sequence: TGCAGCGTTGCACACTCTGGAAACACCATATATTTT. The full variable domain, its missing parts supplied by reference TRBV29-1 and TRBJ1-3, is SAVISQKPSRDICQRGTSLTIQCQVDSQVTMMFWYRQQPGQSLTLIATANQGSEATYESGFVIDKFPISRPNLTFSTLTVSNMSPEDSSIYLCSVAHSGNTIYFGEGSWLTVV.

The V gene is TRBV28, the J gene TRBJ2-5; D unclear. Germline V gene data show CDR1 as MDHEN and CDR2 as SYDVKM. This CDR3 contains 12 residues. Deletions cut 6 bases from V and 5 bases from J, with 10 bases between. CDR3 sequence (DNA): TGTGCCAGCAGACTAACCCAGGAGACCCAGTACTTC. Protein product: CASRLTQETQYF.

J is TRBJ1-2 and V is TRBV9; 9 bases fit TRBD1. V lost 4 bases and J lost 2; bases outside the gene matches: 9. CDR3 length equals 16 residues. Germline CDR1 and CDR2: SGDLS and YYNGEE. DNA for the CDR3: TGTGCCAGCAGCTCGCGGGGGACAGGGACCAACTATGGCTACACCTTC. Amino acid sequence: CASSSRGTGTNYGYTF.

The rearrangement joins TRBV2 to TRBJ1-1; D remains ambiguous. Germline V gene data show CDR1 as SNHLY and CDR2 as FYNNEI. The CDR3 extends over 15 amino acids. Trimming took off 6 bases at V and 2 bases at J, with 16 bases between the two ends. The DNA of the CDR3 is TGTGCCAGCAGGCCCTTCACGGTCCTTAACACTGAAGCTTTCTTT. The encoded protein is CASRPFTVLNTEAFF.

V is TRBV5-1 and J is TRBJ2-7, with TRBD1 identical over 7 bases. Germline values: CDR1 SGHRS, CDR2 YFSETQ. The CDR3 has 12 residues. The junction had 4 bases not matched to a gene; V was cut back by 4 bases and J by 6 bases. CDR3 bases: TGCGCCAGCAGCCGGACAGGCCTCGAGCAGTACTTC. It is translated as CASSRTGLEQYF.

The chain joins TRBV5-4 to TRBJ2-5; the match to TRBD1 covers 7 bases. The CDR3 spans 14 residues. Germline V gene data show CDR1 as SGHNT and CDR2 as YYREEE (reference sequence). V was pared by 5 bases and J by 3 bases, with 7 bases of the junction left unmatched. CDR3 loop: CASRRTGSEETQYF. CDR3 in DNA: TGTGCCAGCAGACGGACAGGCTCTGAAGAGACCCAGTACTTC.

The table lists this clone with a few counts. Here the CDR3 DNA reads TGTGCCAGCAGTAGCGGGAACTACAATGAGCAGTTCTTC. It specifies CASSSGNYNEQFF. V gene TRBV2 combines with J gene TRBJ2-1; 7 bases line up with TRBD2. The CDR3 runs 13 residues. The V gene end was trimmed by 5 bases and the J gene end by 3 bases; junction bases not matched to a gene: 1. Germline lookup yields CDR1 SNHLY and CDR2 FYNNEI. Complete variable domain (other parts from reference TRBV2 and TRBJ2-1): EPEVTQTPSHQVTQMGQEVILRCVPISNHLYFYWYRQILGQKVEFLVSFYNNEISEKSEIFDDQFSVERPDGSNFTLKIRSTKLEDSAMYFCASSSGNYNEQFFGPGTRLTVL.